The source of this T cell receptor beta chain is a study of neurological immune-mediated disorders. In TCRdb, the 5' RACE reads were re-called with MiXCR into one record per CDR3 protein. The sample lists about 50,000 distinct CDR3 sequences; 2.5% to 3.5% were seen once. This CDR3 is 14 amino acids long. Germline V lookup: CDR1 SGHRS, CDR2 YFSETQ. Trimming stripped 0 bases from V and 5 bases from J, with 11 bases between. This clonotype came up many times. Sequenced input: PBMCs. This receptor was identified in a woman in her forties or fifties with multiple sclerosis. The V and J genes are TRBV5-1 and TRBJ2-5; D is perhaps TRBD2 (6 bases). This chain's CDR3 is CASSLEEGLETQYF. The CDR3 DNA follows: TGCGCCAGCAGCTTGGAGGAGGGGCTGGAGACCCAGTACTTC. The full variable domain, rest sourced from reference TRBV5-1 and TRBJ2-5, is KAGVTQTPRYLIKTRGQQVTLSCSPISGHRSVSWYQQTPGQGLQFLFEYFSETQRNKGNFPGRFSGRQFSNSRSEMNVSTLELGDSALYLCASSLEEGLETQYFGPGTRLLVL.